This TCR beta chain emerged from a study of T cells in Graves' hyperthyroidism and ophthalmopathy (dated by TCRdb to the late 2010s). Regarding the complete study: Peripheral blood samples were taken at the time of initial diagnosis, prior to any treatment. In addition, the study compared T-cell repertoires in thyroid tissue and in blood from several Graves' hyperthyroidism patients. Once sampling was done, hyperthyroidism patients were given methimazole at a starting dose of 30 mg daily, whereas ophthalmopathy patients were given high-dose intravenous methylprednisolone. According to the paper, TCR Vbeta CDR3 sequencing was carried out on about 140 peripheral blood samples, which came from approximately 43 ophthalmopathy, some 73 hyperthyroidism and roughly 17 progressor patients. For training and testing, the roughly 100 patients in the discovery cohort were randomly divided in a 7:3 ratio. Prospective prediction of ophthalmopathy was tested in an independent validation cohort consisting of under 20 hyperthyroidism patients and around 16 patients who later progressed to ophthalmopathy. TCR V-J signatures able to tell the groups apart were searched for in a discovery cohort of 90 to 100 patients, of whom 43 had Graves' ophthalmopathy and about 55 had stable Graves' hyperthyroidism. Results and caveats for the whole study, not just this receptor: Most expanded thyroid clonotypes (frequency above 0.001) were also detected in blood, suggesting blood repertoires may reflect thyroid immune responses. In validation, progression to ophthalmopathy was predicted by the model with more than 65% sensitivity and just over 72% specificity, a median of approximately 7.1 months before onset. A model built on a 13 V-J signature distinguished ophthalmopathy from stable hyperthyroidism, reaching 85% to 90% sensitivity and around 81% specificity in cross-validation and 80%/75% in testing. Sample size was not statistically predetermined, and investigators were not blinded to group allocation.

TCR beta CDR3 regions were amplified from RNA transcripts. The first round of RT-PCR for the TCR CDR3 was performed with the HTBI primer set and the Qiagen OneStep RT-PCR kit. Libraries were constructed in a second round of multiplex PCR, after which size selection and purification were carried out. Libraries were sequenced paired-end with 100 bp reads on an Illumina HiSeq2000. For the original study's pipeline: SOAPnuke was used to process the raw data, with reads discarded if the reads contained adapters or uncalled bases, had a mean Phred below 15, or lacked an exact constant-primer or identifier match. High-quality paired reads were merged using COPE v1.2.5, and each unique nucleotide sequence was defined as a clonotype. MiTCR v1.1 was used to align clonotypes to the IMGT TRBV, TRBD and TRBJ reference segments. The analysis included only V-J combinations with a frequency above 0.0001, which together covered more than 99% of the repertoires. A TCS score was defined as the ratio of F50 (clonal expansion) to E x V (chaos), with BLOSUM62-based TCRdist applied between CDR3 peptides within each V-J. Welch's t-statistics and random forest reduced roughly 530 V-J features to under 15, which were used in a naive Bayes classifier (R e1071). In-frame beta chains were kept once TCRdb had trimmed the public reads at Q25 with fastp and called clones with MiXCR. When rows share a CDR3 protein, they turn into one entry using the most common DNA and genes. TCRdb, rather than the study authors, made the V and J calls. Counted in this sample were about 400,000 distinct CDR3 sequences; approximately 15% of them appeared once. The ten largest clones represent 7.7% of the sample.

A patient counted as having stable Graves' hyperthyroidism if no progression to ophthalmopathy occurred over 18 months of follow-up. Hyperthyroidism patients were newly diagnosed, with disease duration under 2 months, and aged 18 to 65 years. Exclusion was applied to patients with uncontrolled infections, other autoimmune diseases, pregnancy or lactation. Diagnoses were based on clinical symptoms, serum thyroxine and TRAb, thyroid ultrasound and orbital computed tomography. Ficoll-Paque density gradient centrifugation was used to isolate PBMCs from about 9 ml of fresh peripheral blood. Trizol reagent was used to extract total RNA, and RNA quality was then checked on an Agilent 2100 Bioanalyzer. In regard to this clonotype: Its antigen remains unidentified. The input lacks base qualities; no much larger clone sits a single base away.

The sample taken for sequencing was blood. This sequence was found in a woman aged 18-35 years with Graves' hyperthyroidism.

The CDR3 region has the sequence CSARGGGFGTDTQYF. The sequenced DNA is TGCAGTGCTAGAGGAGGGGGGTTCGGCACAGATACGCAGTATTTT. The rearranged chain carries TRBV20-1 and TRBJ2-3; the D call could be TRBD1 or TRBD2, with each sharing 6 bases. For CDR1 and CDR2, the germline V gene (reference sequence) lists DFQATT and SNEGSKA. There are 15 amino acids in the CDR3, from cysteine to phenylalanine inclusive. Only the CDR3 region is kept as DNA, spanning 45 bases read in frame from base 1. The junction carries 12 bases between V and J, which are trimmed by 1 base and 1 base respectively.